Listed below are T cell receptor beta chains from one sample, sequenced in a study of blood T cell repertoires in COVID-19. Sequencing used immunoSEQ multiplex PCR; TCRdb keeps in-frame clones, though not all of them. The sample records 150,000 to 180,000 clones, around 83% being singletons. Source material: peripheral blood. The receptors shown here come from an older woman with COVID-19, enrolled during active disease. Each CDR3 is given with its conserved first and last residue. A D gene is named only where the DNA matches it firmly. Clone size is shown for a subset of rows, as once, few, many or a class of expanded clone.

v_gene	d_gene	abundance	j_gene	CDR3aa	CDR3nt
TRBV6-5	TRBD1	-	TRBJ2-2	CATIFDRGYTGELFF	TGTGCCACCATCTTTGACAGGGGGTACACCGGGGAGCTGTTTTTT
TRBV10-3	TRBD2	-	TRBJ2-2	CAISAGTSPAGELFF	TGTGCCATCAGTGCCGGGACTAGTCCTGCCGGGGAGCTGTTTTTT
TRBV5-1	-	-	TRBJ2-1	CASSLTVAGAGVFNEQFF	TGCGCCAGCAGCCTCACCGTGGCGGGGGCGGGAGTATTCAATGAGCAGTTCTTC
TRBV7-6	-	once	TRBJ1-2	CASSFAGDYGYTF	TGTGCCAGCAGCTTCGCAGGGGACTATGGCTACACCTTC
TRBV7-9	-	few	TRBJ1-3	CASSFGGDTIYF	TGTGCCAGCAGCTTCGGGGGTGACACCATATATTTT
TRBV12-5	-	-	TRBJ2-3	CASSPQGRTQYF	TGTGCTAGTAGCCCTCAGGGTCGTACGCAGTATTTT
TRBV21-1	-	-	TRBJ2-2	CASPKSNRGNTGELFF	TGTGCCAGCCCAAAATCGAACAGGGGGAACACCGGGGAGCTGTTTTTT
TRBV6-5	-	-	TRBJ2-3	CASSSVAGDTQYF	TGTGCCAGCAGCAGCGTAGCAGGGGATACGCAGTATTTT
TRBV4-1	-	once	TRBJ2-7	CASSQTQGLATYEQYF	TGCGCCAGCAGCCAAACACAGGGATTGGCGACCTACGAGCAGTACTTC
TRBV24-1	TRBD1	-	TRBJ2-1	CATSDQTGGSYNEQFF	TGTGCCACCAGTGACCAAACAGGGGGGTCCTACAATGAGCAGTTCTTC
TRBV2	-	-	TRBJ2-1	CASYTQSSYNEQFF	TGTGCCAGCTATACACAGAGCTCCTACAATGAGCAGTTCTTC
TRBV29-1	TRBD1	-	TRBJ1-2	CSVSGTGSNYGYTF	TGCAGCGTCAGTGGGACAGGGTCTAACTATGGCTACACCTTC
TRBV7-3	TRBD1	-	TRBJ1-1	CASTSGTGRMNTEAFF	TGTGCCAGCACGTCCGGGACAGGGCGCATGAACACTGAAGCTTTCTTT
TRBV6-5	-	-	TRBJ2-1	CASTGNNEQFF	TGTGCCAGTACAGGGAACAATGAGCAGTTCTTC
TRBV19	-	-	TRBJ1-5	CASRPTSTGLSNQPQHF	TGTGCCAGTCGCCCCACCTCGACAGGACTTAGCAATCAGCCCCAGCATTTT
TRBV10-1	-	-	TRBJ2-3	CASRATVMGTDTQYF	TGCGCCAGCAGGGCCACCGTGATGGGCACAGATACGCAGTATTTT
TRBV27	-	-	TRBJ1-2	CASSQNPGTQGYTF	TGTGCCAGCAGTCAAAACCCCGGGACACAGGGCTACACCTTC
TRBV29-1	TRBD1	-	TRBJ1-2	CSVDTGGKGGYTF	TGCAGCGTCGATACAGGGGGCAAGGGTGGCTACACCTTC
TRBV5-4	TRBD2	once	TRBJ2-1	CASSFITGGPSNEQFF	TGTGCCAGCAGCTTTATAACGGGAGGGCCAAGCAATGAGCAGTTCTTC
TRBV6-5	-	-	TRBJ2-5	CASRQGWETQYF	TGTGCCAGCAGACAGGGCTGGGAGACCCAGTACTTC
TRBV2	TRBD1	-	TRBJ1-2	CASSPGGRGYGYTF	TGTGCCAGCAGTCCAGGGGGCCGTGGCTATGGCTACACCTTC
TRBV13	-	-	TRBJ1-3	CASRIREQGFGNTIYF	TGTGCCAGCCGCATACGTGAACAGGGATTCGGAAACACCATATATTTT
TRBV6-5	-	-	TRBJ2-7	CASSYSRVAYEQYF	TGTGCCAGCAGTTACTCACGGGTTGCCTACGAGCAGTACTTC
TRBV6-5	-	-	TRBJ1-4	CASSTLLGWGGKLFF	TGTGCCAGCAGTACCCTACTCGGATGGGGGGGAAAACTGTTTTTT
TRBV10-2	-	once	TRBJ1-1	CASRGSTGTNTEAFF	TGCGCCAGCAGGGGTTCTACAGGGACGAACACTGAAGCTTTCTTT
TRBV14	-	-	TRBJ1-6	CASSLRQADNSPLHF	TGTGCCAGCAGCCTTCGACAGGCGGATAATTCACCCCTCCACTTT
TRBV3-1/TRBV3-2	-	-	TRBJ1-1	CASSQAPRLTGRTEAFF	TGTGCCAGCAGCCAAGCCCCAAGACTGACAGGACGTACTGAAGCTTTCTTT
TRBV11-2	TRBD1	once	TRBJ1-6	CASSLAGQYNSPLHF	TGTGCCAGCAGCTTAGCGGGACAGTATAATTCACCCCTCCACTTT
TRBV7-2	TRBD1	-	TRBJ1-5	CASSQGQGNQPQHF	TGTGCCAGCAGCCAGGGACAGGGTAATCAGCCCCAGCATTTT
TRBV6-5	TRBD1	-	TRBJ1-2	CASSREGAYGYTF	TGTGCCAGCAGTAGAGAGGGGGCCTATGGCTACACCTTC
TRBV7-9	-	once	TRBJ1-2	CASANGLGRANYGYTF	TGTGCCAGCGCCAATGGGCTCGGTCGAGCTAACTATGGCTACACCTTC
TRBV7-9	TRBD1	-	TRBJ1-4	CASSSQGAGEKLFF	TGTGCCAGCAGCTCACAGGGGGCCGGTGAAAAACTGTTTTTT
TRBV7-6	TRBD1	few	TRBJ2-2	CASSPDRASNTGELFF	TGTGCCAGCAGCCCCGACAGGGCGTCGAACACCGGGGAGCTGTTTTTT
TRBV11-1	TRBD1	-	TRBJ1-2	CASRDRSYGYTF	TGTGCCAGCCGGGACAGGTCCTATGGCTACACCTTC
TRBV5-1	-	-	TRBJ2-3	CASSLNLGSTDTQYF	TGCGCCAGCAGCCTCAATCTCGGGAGCACAGATACGCAGTATTTT
TRBV27	TRBD1	-	TRBJ1-1	CASSPWTGGFDTEAFF	TGTGCCAGCAGTCCATGGACAGGGGGCTTTGACACTGAAGCTTTCTTT
TRBV2	TRBD2	-	TRBJ2-3	CASSVTGLLTDTQYF	TGTGCCAGCAGTGTGACGGGACTACTCACAGATACGCAGTATTTT
TRBV3-1/TRBV3-2	TRBD2	-	TRBJ2-1	CASSQEIRRLAGEGLNEQFF	TGTGCCAGCAGCCAAGAAATTAGGAGACTAGCGGGGGAGGGTCTCAATGAGCAGTTCTTC
TRBV7-3	-	-	TRBJ2-3	CASSALGARTDTQYF	TGTGCCAGCAGCGCCCTAGGCGCTCGCACAGATACGCAGTATTTT
TRBV7-8	-	-	TRBJ1-2	CASSPGSGVYGYTF	TGTGCCAGCAGCCCCGGCTCAGGGGTCTATGGCTACACCTTC
TRBV5-4	-	-	TRBJ1-1	CASSFARNTEAFF	TGTGCCAGCAGCTTCGCGAGGAACACTGAAGCTTTCTTT
TRBV19	-	-	TRBJ2-5	CASSMWRQKGETQYF	TGTGCCAGTAGTATGTGGCGACAGAAGGGAGAGACCCAGTACTTC
TRBV3-1/TRBV3-2	-	few	TRBJ2-2	CASTSLGTGELFF	TGTGCCAGCACCTCTCTAGGTACCGGGGAGCTGTTTTTT
TRBV2	-	-	TRBJ1-5	CASSEALRVNQPQHF	TGTGCCAGCAGTGAAGCGCTTCGCGTAAATCAGCCCCAGCATTTT
TRBV15	-	-	TRBJ1-4	CATSLQQGEKLFF	TGTGCCACCAGCTTACAACAGGGTGAAAAACTGTTTTTT
TRBV3-1/TRBV3-2	-	-	TRBJ1-2	CASSQAGSYGYTF	TGTGCCAGCAGCCAAGCGGGGTCCTATGGCTACACCTTC
TRBV5-8	TRBD2	-	TRBJ2-3	CASNREGGTDTQYF	TGTGCCAGCAATAGGGAGGGCGGTACAGATACGCAGTATTTT
TRBV10-3	TRBD2	-	TRBJ2-1	CAISEASGRAGDEQFF	TGTGCCATCAGTGAGGCTAGCGGGAGGGCCGGGGATGAGCAGTTCTTC
TRBV5-6	-	-	TRBJ1-1	CASSSTGRTEAFF	TGTGCCAGCAGCTCGACTGGGAGGACTGAAGCTTTCTTT
TRBV5-1	-	few	TRBJ2-3	CASSSIRSGTDTQYF	TGCGCCAGCAGCTCGATACGGTCCGGTACAGATACGCAGTATTTT
TRBV14	-	-	TRBJ1-2	CASSRQNYGYTF	TGTGCCAGCAGCCGTCAGAACTATGGCTACACCTTC
TRBV7-2	-	few	TRBJ1-1	CASSFALWTAEAFF	TGTGCCAGCAGCTTTGCTCTATGGACAGCTGAAGCTTTCTTT
TRBV18	TRBD2	-	TRBJ2-1	CASSPQLAGNNEQFF	TGTGCCAGCTCACCACAACTAGCGGGTAACAATGAGCAGTTCTTC
TRBV11-2	TRBD2	-	TRBJ2-1	CASVFSGRDSNEQFF	TGTGCCAGCGTCTTTAGCGGGAGGGATAGCAATGAGCAGTTCTTC
TRBV6-5	TRBD1	-	TRBJ1-1	CASTRDSDTEAFF	TGTGCCAGCACCCGGGACAGCGACACTGAAGCTTTCTTT
TRBV4-1	-	-	TRBJ1-1	CASSQDKRGTEAFF	TGCGCCAGCAGCCAAGATAAGCGGGGCACTGAAGCTTTCTTT
TRBV29-1	TRBD1	-	TRBJ2-3	CSGGQTDTQYF	TGCAGCGGGGGACAGACAGATACGCAGTATTTT